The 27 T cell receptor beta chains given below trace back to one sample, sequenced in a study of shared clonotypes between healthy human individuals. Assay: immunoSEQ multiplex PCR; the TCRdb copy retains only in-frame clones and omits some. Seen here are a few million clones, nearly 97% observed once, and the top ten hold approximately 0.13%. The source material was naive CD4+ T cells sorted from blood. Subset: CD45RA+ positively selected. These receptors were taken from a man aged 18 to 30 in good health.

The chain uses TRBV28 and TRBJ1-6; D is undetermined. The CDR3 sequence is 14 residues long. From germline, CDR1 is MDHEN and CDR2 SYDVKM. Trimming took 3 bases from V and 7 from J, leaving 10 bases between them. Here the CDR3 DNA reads TGTGCCAGCAGTTTGGGAGGGCTCAATTCACCCCTCCACTTT. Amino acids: CASSLGGLNSPLHF. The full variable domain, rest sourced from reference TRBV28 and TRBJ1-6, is DVKVTQSSRYLVKRTGEKVFLECVQDMDHENMFWYRQDPGLGLRLIYFSYDVKMKEKGDIPEGYSVSREKKERFSLILESASTNQTSMYLCASSLGGLNSPLHFGNGTRLTVT.

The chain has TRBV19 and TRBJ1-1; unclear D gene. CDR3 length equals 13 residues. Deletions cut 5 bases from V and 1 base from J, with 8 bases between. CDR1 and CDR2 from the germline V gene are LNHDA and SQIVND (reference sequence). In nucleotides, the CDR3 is TGTGCCAGTAGTTTTGTGGGGAACACTGAAGCTTTCTTT. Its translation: CASSFVGNTEAFF.

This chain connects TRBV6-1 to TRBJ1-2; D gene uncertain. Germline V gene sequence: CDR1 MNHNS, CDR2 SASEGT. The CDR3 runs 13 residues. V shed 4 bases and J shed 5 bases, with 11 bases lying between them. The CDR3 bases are TGTGCCAGCAGTGTTTACGGGGAGTATGGCTACACCTTC. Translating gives CASSVYGEYGYTF.

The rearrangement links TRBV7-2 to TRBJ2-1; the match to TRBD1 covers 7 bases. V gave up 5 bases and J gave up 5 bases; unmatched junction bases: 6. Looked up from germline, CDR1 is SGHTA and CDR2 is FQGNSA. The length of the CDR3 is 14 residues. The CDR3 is CASSLQGIHNEQFF. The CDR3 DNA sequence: TGTGCCAGCAGCCTACAGGGGATCCACAATGAGCAGTTCTTC.

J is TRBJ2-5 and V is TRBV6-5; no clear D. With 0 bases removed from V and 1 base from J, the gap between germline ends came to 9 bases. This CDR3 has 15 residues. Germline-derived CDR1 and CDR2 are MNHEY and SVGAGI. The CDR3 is CASSYSETRQETQYF. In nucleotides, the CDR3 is TGTGCCAGCAGTTACTCGGAGACTCGCCAAGAGACCCAGTACTTC.

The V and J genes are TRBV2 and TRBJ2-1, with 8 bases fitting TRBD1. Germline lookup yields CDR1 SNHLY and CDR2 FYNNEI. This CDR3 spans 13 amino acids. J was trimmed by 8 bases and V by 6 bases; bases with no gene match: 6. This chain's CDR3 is CASRDTGGHEQFF. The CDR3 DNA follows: TGTGCCAGCAGGGACACAGGGGGACATGAGCAGTTCTTC.

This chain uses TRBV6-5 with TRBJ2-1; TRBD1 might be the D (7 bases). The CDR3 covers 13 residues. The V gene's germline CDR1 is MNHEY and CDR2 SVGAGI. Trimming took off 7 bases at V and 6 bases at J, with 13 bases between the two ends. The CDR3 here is CASIHRGGNEQFF. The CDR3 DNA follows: TGTGCCAGCATCCACAGGGGAGGCAATGAGCAGTTCTTC.

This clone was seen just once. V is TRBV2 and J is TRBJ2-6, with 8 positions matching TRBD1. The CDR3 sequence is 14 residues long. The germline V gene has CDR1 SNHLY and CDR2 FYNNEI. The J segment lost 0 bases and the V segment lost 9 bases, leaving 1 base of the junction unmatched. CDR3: CARDRDSGANVLTF. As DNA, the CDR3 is TGTGCCAGGGACAGGGACTCTGGGGCCAACGTCCTGACTTTC.

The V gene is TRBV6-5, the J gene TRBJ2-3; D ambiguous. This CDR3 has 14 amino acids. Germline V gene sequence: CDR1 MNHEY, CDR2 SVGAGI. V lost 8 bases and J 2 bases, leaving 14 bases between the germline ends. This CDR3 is CASSQAYDTDTQYF. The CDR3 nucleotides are TGTGCCAGCTCTCAGGCTTACGACACAGATACGCAGTATTTT.

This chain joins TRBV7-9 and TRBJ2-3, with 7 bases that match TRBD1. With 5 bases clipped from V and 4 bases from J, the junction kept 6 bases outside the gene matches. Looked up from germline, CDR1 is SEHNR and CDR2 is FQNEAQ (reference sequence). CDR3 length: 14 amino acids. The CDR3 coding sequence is TGTGCCAGCAGCCCGGGACAGCCGGCAGATACGCAGTATTTT. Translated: CASSPGQPADTQYF.

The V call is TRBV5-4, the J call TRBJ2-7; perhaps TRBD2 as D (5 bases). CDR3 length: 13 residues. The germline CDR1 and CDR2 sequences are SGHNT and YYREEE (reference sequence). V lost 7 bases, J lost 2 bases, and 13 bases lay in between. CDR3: CASGLGGTYEQYF. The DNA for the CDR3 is TGTGCCAGCGGCCTTGGAGGTACCTACGAGCAGTACTTC.

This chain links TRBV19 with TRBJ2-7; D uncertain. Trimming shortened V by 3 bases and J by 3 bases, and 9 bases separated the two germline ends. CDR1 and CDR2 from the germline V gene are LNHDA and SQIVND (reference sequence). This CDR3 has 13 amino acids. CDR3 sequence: CASSMRLIYEQYF. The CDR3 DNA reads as TGTGCCAGTAGTATGCGCCTGATCTACGAGCAGTACTTC.

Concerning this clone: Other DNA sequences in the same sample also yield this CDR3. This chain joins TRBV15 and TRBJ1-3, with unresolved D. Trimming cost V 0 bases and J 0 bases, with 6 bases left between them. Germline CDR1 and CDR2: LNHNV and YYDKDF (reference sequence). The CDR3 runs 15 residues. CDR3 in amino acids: CATSRDLGSGNTIYF. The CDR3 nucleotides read TGTGCCACCAGCAGAGATCTCGGCTCTGGAAACACCATATATTTT. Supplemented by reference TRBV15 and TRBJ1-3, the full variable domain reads DAMVIQNPRYQVTQFGKPVTLSCSQTLNHNVMYWYQQKSSQAPKLLFHYYDKDFNNEADTPDNFQSRRPNTSFCFLDIRSPGLGDTAMYLCATSRDLGSGNTIYFGEGSWLTVV.

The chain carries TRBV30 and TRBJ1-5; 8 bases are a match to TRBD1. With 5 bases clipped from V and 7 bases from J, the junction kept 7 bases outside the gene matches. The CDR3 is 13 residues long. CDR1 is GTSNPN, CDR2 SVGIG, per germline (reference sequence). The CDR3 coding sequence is TGTGCCTGGGCTGGACAGGGTAAGCAGCCCCAGCATTTT. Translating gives CAWAGQGKQPQHF.

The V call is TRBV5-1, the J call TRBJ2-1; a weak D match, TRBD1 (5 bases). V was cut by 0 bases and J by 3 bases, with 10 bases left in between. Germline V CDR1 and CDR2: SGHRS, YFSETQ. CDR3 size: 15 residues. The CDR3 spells CASSLGGERYNEQFF. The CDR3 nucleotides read TGCGCCAGCAGCTTGGGGGGCGAGCGCTACAATGAGCAGTTCTTC.

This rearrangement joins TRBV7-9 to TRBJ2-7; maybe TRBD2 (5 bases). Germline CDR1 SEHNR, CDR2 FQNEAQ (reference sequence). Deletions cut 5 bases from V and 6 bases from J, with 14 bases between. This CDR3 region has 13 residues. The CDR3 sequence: CASSPSKAGEQYF. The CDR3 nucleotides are TGTGCCAGCAGCCCCAGTAAGGCGGGCGAGCAGTACTTC.

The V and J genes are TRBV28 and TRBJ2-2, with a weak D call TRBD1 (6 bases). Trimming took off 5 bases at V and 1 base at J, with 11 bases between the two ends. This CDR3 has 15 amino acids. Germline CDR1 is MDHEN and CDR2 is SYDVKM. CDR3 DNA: TGTGCCAGCAGTGTGGGACACCGGAACACCGGGGAGCTGTTTTTT. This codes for CASSVGHRNTGELFF.

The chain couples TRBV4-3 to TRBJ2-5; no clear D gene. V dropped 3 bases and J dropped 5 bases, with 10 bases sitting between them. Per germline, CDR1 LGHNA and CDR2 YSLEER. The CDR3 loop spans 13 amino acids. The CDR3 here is CASSHRVEETQYF. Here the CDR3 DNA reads TGCGCCAGCAGCCACCGGGTTGAGGAGACCCAGTACTTC.

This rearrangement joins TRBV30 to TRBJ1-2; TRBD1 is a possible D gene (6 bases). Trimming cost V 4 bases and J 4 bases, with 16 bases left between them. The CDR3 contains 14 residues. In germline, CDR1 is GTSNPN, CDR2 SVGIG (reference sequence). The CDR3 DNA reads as TGTGCCTGGAATCAACAGGAAGGGGGCTATGGCTACACCTTC. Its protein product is CAWNQQEGGYGYTF.

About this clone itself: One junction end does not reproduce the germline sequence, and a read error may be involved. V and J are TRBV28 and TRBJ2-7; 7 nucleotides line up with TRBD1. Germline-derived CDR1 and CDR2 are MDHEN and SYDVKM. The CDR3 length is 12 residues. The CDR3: CASNGQASFLIF. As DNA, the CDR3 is TGTGCCAGCAATGGACAGGCCTCCTTCCTTATCTTC.

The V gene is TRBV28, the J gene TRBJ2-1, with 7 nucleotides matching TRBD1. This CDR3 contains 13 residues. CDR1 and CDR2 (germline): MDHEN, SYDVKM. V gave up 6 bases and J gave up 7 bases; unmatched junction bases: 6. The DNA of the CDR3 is TGTGCCAGCAGGGGGGACAGTCCAAATGAGCAGTTCTTC. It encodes CASRGDSPNEQFF. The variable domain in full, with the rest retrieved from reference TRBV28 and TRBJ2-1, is DVKVTQSSRYLVKRTGEKVFLECVQDMDHENMFWYRQDPGLGLRLIYFSYDVKMKEKGDIPEGYSVSREKKERFSLILESASTNQTSMYLCASRGDSPNEQFFGPGTRLTVL.

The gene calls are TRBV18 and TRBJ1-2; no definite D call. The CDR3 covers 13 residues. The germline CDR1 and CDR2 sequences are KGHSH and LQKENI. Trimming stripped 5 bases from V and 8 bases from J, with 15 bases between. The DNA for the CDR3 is TGTGCCAGCTCAACCTACGGGGAGGAAGGCTACACCTTC. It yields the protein CASSTYGEEGYTF.

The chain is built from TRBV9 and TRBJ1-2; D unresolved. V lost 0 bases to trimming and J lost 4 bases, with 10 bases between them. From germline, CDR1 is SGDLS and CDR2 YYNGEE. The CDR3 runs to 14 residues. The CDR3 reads CASSVDTSPYGYTF. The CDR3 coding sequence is TGTGCCAGCAGCGTAGATACATCGCCCTATGGCTACACCTTC.

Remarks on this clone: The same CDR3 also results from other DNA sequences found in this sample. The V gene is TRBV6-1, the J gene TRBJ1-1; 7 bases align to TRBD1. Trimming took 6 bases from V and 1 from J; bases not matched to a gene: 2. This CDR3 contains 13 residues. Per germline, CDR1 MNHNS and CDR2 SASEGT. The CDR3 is CASRGQTNTEAFF. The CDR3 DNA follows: TGTGCCAGCAGGGGACAGACGAACACTGAAGCTTTCTTT.

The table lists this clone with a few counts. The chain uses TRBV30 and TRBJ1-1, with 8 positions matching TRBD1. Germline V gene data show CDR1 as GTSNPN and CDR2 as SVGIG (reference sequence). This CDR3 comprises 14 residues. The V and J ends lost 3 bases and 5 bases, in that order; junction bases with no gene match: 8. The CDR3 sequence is CAWREIGQGTEAFF. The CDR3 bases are TGTGCCTGGAGAGAAATAGGACAGGGAACTGAAGCTTTCTTT.

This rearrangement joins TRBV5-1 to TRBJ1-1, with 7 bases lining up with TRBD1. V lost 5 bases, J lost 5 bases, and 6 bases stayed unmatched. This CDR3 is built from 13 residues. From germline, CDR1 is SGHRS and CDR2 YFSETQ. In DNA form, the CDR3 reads TGCGCCAGCAGGGTACAGGGGAAAACTGAAGCTTTCTTT. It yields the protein CASRVQGKTEAFF.

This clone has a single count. Here the CDR3 reads CASSLIAGGYNSPLHF. The CDR3 region has the DNA TGTGCCAGCAGCTTGATCGCAGGGGGCTATAATTCACCCCTCCACTTT. The rearrangement joins TRBV5-6 to TRBJ1-6; TRBD1 aligns across 7 bases. The CDR3 contains 16 residues. CDR1 and CDR2 from the germline V gene are SGHDT and YYEEEE. The junction had 4 bases not matched to a gene; V was cut back by 1 base and J by 3 bases.